Described below is a single T cell receptor (beta chain) sequence and its context. Primers: 60 V beta forward and 13 J beta reverse. Measured with immunoSEQ multiplex PCR; TCRdb has only the in-frame clones, and not every one. The repertoire consists of tens of thousands of clones, with 81% occurring once and the leading ten covering roughly 7.7%. Losses at the gene ends were 4 bases for V and 5 bases for J; bases not matched to a gene: 11. Germline V gene sequence: CDR1 ENHRY, CDR2 SYGVKD. The CDR3 contains 16 residues. This sample was included in a study of glioma-infiltrating T cells after dendritic cell vaccination. Study at large: Three intradermal dendritic cell vaccine injections were given every two weeks.

The chain is built from TRBV10-3 and TRBJ1-1, with TRBD1 identical over 9 bases. This sequence originates from a human donor with glioblastoma. This specimen was blood, taken before dendritic cell vaccination. The CDR3 sequence is CAISGSLPGQGTEAFF. The CDR3, as DNA: TGTGCCATCAGTGGCTCCCTACCGGGACAGGGAACTGAAGCTTTCTTT.